The clone carrying this T cell receptor (beta chain) has more than one count but fewer than ten. Profiling relied on immunoSEQ multiplex PCR, and the TCRdb table lists in-frame clones only, not all of them. In the table there are around 310,000 clones, just under 90% of which are singletons. The CDR3 covers 14 residues. Germline V CDR1 and CDR2: MDHEN, SYDVKM. Trimming removed 3 bases from V and 6 bases from J; junction bases left unmatched: 7. The data were obtained in a study of blood T cell repertoires in COVID-19. Sequenced input: PBMCs or T cells enriched from blood (not recorded which). The TCR originated in a young woman who had recovered from COVID-19. The chain recombines TRBV28 with TRBJ1-2, with 7 bases fitting TRBD1. CDR3 DNA: TGTGCCAGCAGTTTTCGACGACAGGGCCATGGCTACACCTTC. Protein sequence: CASSFRRQGHGYTF.